Presented here are 28 T cell receptor beta chains from one specimen sequenced in a study of human T cells and chemical hapten exposure. In TCRdb, the RACE reads were re-called with MiXCR into one record per CDR3 protein. This table has some 380,000 distinct CDR3 sequences, more than 4.5% appearing once. The sample's time point: patch test 1, 2 weeks after DPC sensitization. The treatment: therapeutic diphenylcyclopropenone sensitization with weekly scalp DPC. Sequencing used whole blood, obtained in connection with sensitization to the hapten diphenylcyclopropenone (DPC). These TCRs come from a woman aged 45 to 65 with alopecia areata. Some clones in this sample may be carry-over from other donors' samples.

This clonotype has only a few counts. The chain combines TRBV2 with TRBJ2-2; D ambiguous. Germline V gene data show CDR1 as SNHLY and CDR2 as FYNNEI. The length of the CDR3 is 13 residues. The V and J ends lost 3 bases and 5 bases respectively, with 7 bases between them. The CDR3 sequence is CASSDGFTGELFF. DNA for the CDR3: TGTGCCAGCAGTGATGGTTTTACCGGGGAGCTGTTTTTT.

In this sample, this clonotype turned up many times. V is TRBV5-1 and J is TRBJ2-2, with 11 bases lining up with TRBD2. Germline loops: CDR1 SGHRS, CDR2 YFSETQ. The CDR3 sequence is 16 residues long. J gave up 0 bases and V 5 bases, and 3 bases lay outside the gene matches. The CDR3 DNA sequence: TGCGCCAGCAGACTAGCGGGAGCTACGAACACCGGGGAGCTGTTTTTT. Encoded protein: CASRLAGATNTGELFF.

This clonotype was found a few times. The gene calls are TRBV5-1 and TRBJ1-1, with 8 bases aligning to TRBD1. The junction had 5 bases not matched to a gene; V was cut back by 0 bases and J by 1 base. CDR3 length: 16 residues. The V gene's germline CDR1 is SGHRS and CDR2 YFSETQ. In DNA, the CDR3 is TGCGCCAGCAGCTTGGGGGCAGGGGGCCCGAACACTGAAGCTTTCTTT. It is translated as CASSLGAGGPNTEAFF.

This clonotype was counted ten times or more. The chain couples TRBV20-1 to TRBJ1-1, with D possibly being TRBD1 (5 bases). The CDR3 is 15 residues long. The germline V gene encodes CDR1 DFQATT and CDR2 SNEGSKA (reference sequence). The ends were cut back, 0 bases at V and 8 bases at J, with 19 bases in the middle. The CDR3 reads CSARDKGWGTSEAFF. DNA of the CDR3: TGCAGTGCTAGAGATAAGGGTTGGGGGACGTCGGAAGCTTTCTTT.

This clonotype was seen repeatedly, ten times or more. The V gene is TRBV7-6, the J gene TRBJ1-4, with 7 bases that match TRBD1. The V segment lost 5 bases and the J segment 4 bases; nucleotides outside the gene matches: 7. Germline V gene lookup returns CDR1 SGHVS and CDR2 FNYEAQ. The CDR3 covers 15 residues. CDR3 loop: CASSDRQGNNEKLFF. The CDR3 DNA sequence: TGTGCCAGCAGCGATCGACAGGGCAATAATGAAAAACTGTTTTTT.

This clonotype was recorded many times. The chain is built from TRBV6-2 or TRBV6-3 and TRBJ2-7; TRBD1 agrees at 11 bases. The CDR3 spans 15 residues. The junction had 11 bases not matched to a gene; V was cut back by 7 bases and J by 6 bases. Germline V gives CDR1 MNHEY, CDR2 SVGEGT. The CDR3 reads CASKPLGQGDREQYF. The CDR3 DNA reads as TGTGCCAGCAAGCCTCTGGGACAGGGGGATCGCGAGCAGTACTTC.

The chain links TRBV14 to TRBJ2-7; D possibly corresponds to TRBD2 (5 bases). The CDR3 spans 14 residues. Trimming removed 1 base at V and 6 bases at J, with 13 bases between. CDR1 is SGHDN, CDR2 FVKESK, per germline. CDR3 DNA sequence: TGTGCCAGCAGCCAAGGCAGACTAATGGGCGAGCAGTACTTC. Translation gives CASSQGRLMGEQYF. Combining the CDR3 with reference TRBV14 and TRBJ2-7 gives the whole variable domain EAGVTQFPSHSVIEKGQTVTLRCDPISGHDNLYWYRRVMGKEIKFLLHFVKESKQDESGMPNNRFLAERTGGTYSTLKVQPAELEDSGVYFCASSQGRLMGEQYFGPGTRLTVT.

The chain carries TRBV7-2 and TRBJ2-5; no clear D gene. The CDR3 totals 15 residues. Trimming pared 4 bases from V and 4 bases from J, leaving 16 bases between. Per germline, CDR1 SGHTA and CDR2 FQGNSA. CDR3 in amino acids: CASSSDWLPRETQYF. CDR3 nucleotide sequence: TGTGCCAGCAGCTCAGACTGGCTCCCTAGAGAGACCCAGTACTTC.

The chain joins TRBV10-1 to TRBJ2-7, with 13 bases lining up with TRBD2. J was trimmed by 2 bases and V by 7 bases; bases with no gene match: 2. The CDR3 totals 14 residues. CDR1 is WNHNN, CDR2 SYGVQD, per germline (reference sequence). CDR3 protein: CASIGTSGAYEQYF. The CDR3 region has the DNA TGCGCCAGCATCGGGACTAGCGGGGCCTACGAGCAGTACTTC.

This clonotype was recorded many times. This chain joins TRBV7-6 and TRBJ2-7; D is ambiguous. Germline V gene sequence: CDR1 SGHVS, CDR2 FNYEAQ. CDR3 length equals 14 residues. V was clipped by 5 bases and J by 5 bases, with 16 bases between them. CDR3 sequence: CASSHPGLRDEQYF. The CDR3 coding sequence is TGTGCCAGCAGCCATCCGGGCCTCCGGGACGAGCAGTACTTC.

This clonotype was counted ten times or more. The gene calls are TRBV20-1 and TRBJ1-2, with 7 bases identical to TRBD1. With 5 bases clipped from V and 7 bases from J, the junction kept 4 bases outside the gene matches. Per germline, CDR1 DFQATT and CDR2 SNEGSKA (reference sequence). This CDR3 has 11 amino acids. In DNA, the CDR3 is TGCAGTGCTGGTCAGGGGGTTGGCTACACCTTC. Amino acids: CSAGQGVGYTF.

In nucleotides, the CDR3 is TGTGCCTGGGAGCAGGGAGGGGACGAGCAGTACTTC. Protein: CAWEQGGDEQYF. The chain couples TRBV30 to TRBJ2-7, with 7 bases aligning to TRBD2. With 5 bases clipped from V and 5 bases from J, the junction kept 6 bases outside the gene matches. CDR3 size: 12 residues. Germline V gene sequence: CDR1 GTSNPN, CDR2 SVGIG (reference sequence).

This clonotype was counted ten times or more. The gene calls are TRBV24-1 and TRBJ2-1; possibly TRBD2 for D (6 bases). Trimming left V 8 bases short and J 10 bases short, with 14 bases between. The CDR3 is 12 amino acids. Germline lookup yields CDR1 KGHDR and CDR2 SFDVKD. As DNA, the CDR3 is TGTGCCACCAACGCGGGAATAGGAGAGCAGTTCTTC. Protein product: CATNAGIGEQFF.

This clonotype has just a few counts. The genes are TRBV2 and TRBJ2-3; D remains unclear. V lost 1 base and J lost 4, with 3 bases in between. Germline V lookup: CDR1 SNHLY, CDR2 FYNNEI. The CDR3 totals 12 residues. CDR3 loop: CASSEEADTQYF. The CDR3 DNA is TGTGCCAGCAGTGAAGAGGCAGATACGCAGTATTTT.

This clonotype was detected only a few times. The chain has TRBV29-1 and TRBJ2-2, with TRBD2 matching 7 bases. The germline V gene has CDR1 SQVTM and CDR2 ANQGSEA. CDR3 length: 11 amino acids. V shed 7 bases and J 6 bases; nucleotides not matched to a gene: 2. The CDR3 sequence is CSGEGPGELFF. The CDR3 bases are TGCAGCGGGGAGGGTCCCGGGGAGCTGTTTTTT.

The chain recombines TRBV10-3 with TRBJ2-1; D is possibly TRBD1 (6 bases). The ends were cut back, 4 bases at V and 3 bases at J, with 10 bases in the middle. CDR1 and CDR2 from the germline V gene are ENHRY and SYGVKD. The CDR3 is made up of 14 amino acids. The CDR3 bases are TGTGCCATCAGTGTTAAGGGGGACTACAATGAGCAGTTCTTC. Protein product: CAISVKGDYNEQFF.

This clonotype was detected a few times. At one boundary the junction diverges from the germline segment, which might be a read error. This sequence joins TRBV29-1 and TRBJ1-4; D gene ambiguous. This CDR3 has 12 residues. CDR1 and CDR2 (germline): SQVTM, ANQGSEA. CDR3 protein: CSVEGKNGKLFF. The CDR3 bases are TGCAGCGTTGAAGGAAAGAATGGAAAACTGTTTTTT.

The table lists this clonotype with a few counts. The CDR3 loop reads CASSVEAGGYVTQYF. The DNA of the CDR3 is TGTGCCAGCAGCGTAGAGGCAGGGGGGTATGTTACGCAGTATTTT. The J gene is TRBJ2-3, the V gene TRBV9, with D maybe TRBD1 (7 bases). Trimming stripped 0 bases from V and 8 bases from J, with 16 bases between. CDR1 is SGDLS, CDR2 YYNGEE, per germline. This CDR3 is 15 amino acids long.

The chain employs TRBV24-1 and TRBJ2-1, with 7 positions matching TRBD2. Germline trimming cut 0 bases from V and 5 bases from J; bases unmatched to any gene: 6. CDR3 length: 16 residues. Germline assignment: CDR1 KGHDR and CDR2 SFDVKD. The CDR3 DNA follows: TGTGCCACCAGTGATTTGTCCGGGGGACTAAACAATGAGCAGTTCTTC. Translated, it gives CATSDLSGGLNNEQFF.

This clonotype was picked up many times. V gene TRBV20-1 combines with J gene TRBJ1-5; TRBD1 matches at 9 bases. The CDR3 loop spans 17 amino acids. The V gene end was trimmed by 3 bases and the J gene end by 4 bases; junction bases not matched to a gene: 13. Germline V gene sequence: CDR1 DFQATT, CDR2 SNEGSKA (reference sequence). The DNA of the CDR3 is TGCAGTGCTAGGGGGACAGGGAGAGGAGGTGTGAATCAGCCCCAGCATTTT. Protein: CSARGTGRGGVNQPQHF.

This clonotype was seen more than once but under ten times. At one of its ends the junction is not consistent with the germline gene, which may arise from a read error. The rearrangement links TRBV10-3 to TRBJ2-1; perhaps TRBD2 as D (5 bases). This CDR3 spans 12 amino acids. CDR1 and CDR2 from the germline V gene are ENHRY and SYGVKD. The CDR3 DNA is TGTGCCATCAGTCGGACTGACAAAGAGCAGTTCTTC. Amino acid sequence: CAISRTDKEQFF.

The table lists this clonotype with a few counts. The V and J genes are TRBV9 and TRBJ1-2; D might be TRBD1 (5 bases). Germline assignment: CDR1 SGDLS and CDR2 YYNGEE. V lost 3 bases, J lost 3 bases, and 15 bases lay in between. The CDR3 is made up of 15 amino acids. CDR3 sequence: CASSAQIQDYYGYTF. The CDR3 DNA reads TGTGCCAGCAGCGCCCAAATACAGGACTACTATGGCTACACCTTC.

The chain has TRBV9 and TRBJ1-1; possibly TRBD1 for D (5 bases). This CDR3 has 14 amino acids. The V and J ends lost 2 bases and 4 bases respectively, with 12 bases between them. CDR1 and CDR2 (germline): SGDLS, YYNGEE. The CDR3 coding sequence is TGTGCCAGCAGCGTTACAGGACTTCCCACTGAAGCTTTCTTT. Its translation is CASSVTGLPTEAFF.

This clonotype was seen ten or more times. The chain links TRBV9 to TRBJ2-5; 12 positions match TRBD2. V trimming: 0 bases; J trimming: 4 bases; junction bases outside the gene matches: 4. There are 16 residues in the CDR3. Germline values: CDR1 SGDLS, CDR2 YYNGEE. The CDR3 DNA follows: TGTGCCAGCAGCGTAGGACTAGCGGGGGTCCCAGAGACCCAGTACTTC. It translates to CASSVGLAGVPETQYF.

This clonotype was recorded many times. The chain uses TRBV11-2 and TRBJ1-5; 8 bases map to TRBD1. Germline V gives CDR1 SGHAT, CDR2 FQNNGV. This CDR3 comprises 15 residues. J gave up 3 bases and V 2 bases, and 3 bases lay outside the gene matches. The CDR3 spells CASSLRQGFNQPQHF. Written as DNA, the CDR3 is TGTGCCAGCAGCTTACGACAGGGGTTCAATCAGCCCCAGCATTTT.

This clonotype was counted many times. V is TRBV7-2 and J is TRBJ2-3, with TRBD2 matching over 11 bases. V lost 6 bases, J lost 3 bases, and 5 bases stayed unmatched. CDR3 length: 15 amino acids. Germline V gene sequence: CDR1 SGHTA, CDR2 FQGNSA. The CDR3 DNA reads TGTGCCAGCAGTGCTACTAGCGGGAGAACAGATACGCAGTATTTT. Amino acid sequence: CASSATSGRTDTQYF.

This clonotype was detected many times. The rearrangement links TRBV6-5 to TRBJ2-7; 7 nucleotides line up with TRBD1. Unmatched junction bases numbered 6, after V lost 7 bases and J lost 0 bases. This CDR3 has 14 residues. CDR1 is MNHEY and CDR2 is SVGAGI in the germline V gene. CDR3 amino acids: CASKKTGTSYEQYF. The CDR3 DNA follows: TGTGCCAGCAAGAAGACAGGGACCTCCTACGAGCAGTACTTC.

The table lists this clonotype with a few counts. V and J are TRBV10-1 and TRBJ2-2; 9 bases agree with TRBD2. The V gene's germline CDR1 is WNHNN and CDR2 SYGVQD (reference sequence). The CDR3 has 16 residues. The J segment lost 3 bases and the V segment lost 6 bases, leaving 8 bases of the junction unmatched. CDR3 in amino acids: CASSPSTSGHTGELFF. The CDR3 DNA is TGCGCCAGCAGCCCCTCGACTAGCGGACACACCGGGGAGCTGTTTTTT.